What follows describes a single T cell receptor beta chain. What it binds is not known. This entry comes from a study of T cell responses to AZD1222 COVID-19 vaccine. General study findings and limits: The study found Spike-specific TCR breadth and depth rose after two AZD1222 doses. Across the whole spike, CD4 TCRs peaked at regions 160-218 and 743-854.

CDR3 length: 16 residues. The germline V gene has CDR1 SNHLY and CDR2 FYNNEI. Trimming took 2 bases from V and 5 from J; bases not matched to a gene: 10. Assay: immunoSEQ multiplex PCR; the TCRdb copy retains only in-frame clones and omits some. Of some 170,000 clones in the sample, approximately 90% are singletons; the top ten hold approximately 1.7%. The chain combines TRBV2 with TRBJ1-1; 8 bases fit TRBD1. The clonotype comes from an adult who received the AZD1222 COVID-19 vaccine. The sequencing here drew on peripheral blood, taken 28 days after the second AZD1222 dose. In DNA, the CDR3 is TGTGCCAGCAGTGAATGGGCAGGGGGCAGGGTAACTGAAGCTTTCTTT. Translating it yields CASSEWAGGRVTEAFF.